The sequence of this TCR beta chain was determined in a study of response to subunit inactivated influenza vaccine. In TCRdb, the RT-PCR reads were re-called with MiXCR into one record per CDR3 protein. Among around 600,000 distinct CDR3 sequences listed, over 9% were seen once. Separately, the same data were catalogued under a study of T cells expressing NK-cell markers. This second report adds: Beta-chain TCR cDNA was generated via 5'RACE template switching with UMIs.

This specimen was PBMCs from blood, taken on the day of vaccination. This TCR was recovered from a man between 45 and 60 years old who received an inactivated influenza vaccine.

The CDR3 nucleotides are TGCGCCAGCAGCCAACCGAAGGGGGGATCGAACACTGAAGCTTTCTTT. It is translated as CASSQPKGGSNTEAFF. The rearrangement links TRBV4-1 to TRBJ1-1; TRBD1 is a possible D gene (6 bases). This CDR3 has 16 residues. Germline V gene sequence: CDR1 MGHRA, CDR2 YSYEKL. V lost 2 bases and J lost 1, with 14 bases in between.